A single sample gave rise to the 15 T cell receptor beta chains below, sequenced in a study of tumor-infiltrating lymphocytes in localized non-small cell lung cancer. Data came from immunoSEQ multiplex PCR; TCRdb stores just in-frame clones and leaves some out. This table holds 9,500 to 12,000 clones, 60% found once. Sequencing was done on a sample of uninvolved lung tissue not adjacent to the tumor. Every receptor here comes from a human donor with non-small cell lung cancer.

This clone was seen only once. In DNA, the CDR3 is TGTGCCAGCAGCTTAGCGGGGGGGGCGATCCAAGAGACCCAGTACTTC. As protein: CASSLAGGAIQETQYF. The V and J genes are TRBV7-6 and TRBJ2-5; TRBD2 might be the D (7 bases). This CDR3 is built from 16 residues. The V and J ends lost 0 bases and 1 base respectively, with 12 bases between them. Germline V CDR1 and CDR2: SGHVS, FNYEAQ.

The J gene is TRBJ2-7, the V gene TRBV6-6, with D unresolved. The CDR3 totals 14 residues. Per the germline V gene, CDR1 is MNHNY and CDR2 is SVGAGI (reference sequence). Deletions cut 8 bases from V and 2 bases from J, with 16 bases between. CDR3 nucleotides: TGTGCCAGCGGCTGGTCTCAGGTCACCTACGAGCAGTACTTC. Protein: CASGWSQVTYEQYF.

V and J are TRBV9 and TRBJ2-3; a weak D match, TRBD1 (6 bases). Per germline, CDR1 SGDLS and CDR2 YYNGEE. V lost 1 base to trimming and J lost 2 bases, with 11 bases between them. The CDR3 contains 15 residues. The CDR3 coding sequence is TGTGCCAGCAGCGTACTGGACAGACTCACAGATACGCAGTATTTT. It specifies CASSVLDRLTDTQYF.

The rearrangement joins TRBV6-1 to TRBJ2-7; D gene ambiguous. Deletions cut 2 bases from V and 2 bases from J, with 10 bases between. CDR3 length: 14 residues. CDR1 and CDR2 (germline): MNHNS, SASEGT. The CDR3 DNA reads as TGTGCCAGCAGTGAAATGGGCGGTACCTACGAGCAGTACTTC. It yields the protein CASSEMGGTYEQYF.

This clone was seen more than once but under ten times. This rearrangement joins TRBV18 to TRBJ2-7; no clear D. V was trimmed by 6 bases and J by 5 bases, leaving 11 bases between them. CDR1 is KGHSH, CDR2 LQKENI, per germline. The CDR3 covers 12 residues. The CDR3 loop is CASSPTRNEQYF. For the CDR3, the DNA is TGTGCCAGCTCTCCAACCCGTAACGAGCAGTACTTC.

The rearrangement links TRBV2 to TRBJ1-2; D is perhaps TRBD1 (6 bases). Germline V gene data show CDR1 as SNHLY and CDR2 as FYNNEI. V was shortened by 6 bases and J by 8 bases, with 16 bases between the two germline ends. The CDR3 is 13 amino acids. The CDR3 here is CASSPVGGQGYTF. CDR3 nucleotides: TGTGCCAGCAGCCCCGTGGGGGGGCAAGGCTACACCTTC.

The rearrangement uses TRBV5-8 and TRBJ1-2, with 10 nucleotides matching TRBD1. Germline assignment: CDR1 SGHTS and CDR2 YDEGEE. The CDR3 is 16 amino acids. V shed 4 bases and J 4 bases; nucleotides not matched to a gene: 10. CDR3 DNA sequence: TGTGCCAGCAGCCCCCCCGGGACAGGGGTTAGCTATGGCTACACCTTC. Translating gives CASSPPGTGVSYGYTF.

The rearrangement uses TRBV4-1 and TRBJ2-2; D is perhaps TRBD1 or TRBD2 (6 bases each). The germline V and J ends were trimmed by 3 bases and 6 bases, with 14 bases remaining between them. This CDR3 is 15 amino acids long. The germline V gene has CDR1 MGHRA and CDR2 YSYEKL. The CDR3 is CASSQRGEGAGELFF. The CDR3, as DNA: TGCGCCAGCAGCCAGAGGGGGGAAGGGGCCGGGGAGCTGTTTTTT.

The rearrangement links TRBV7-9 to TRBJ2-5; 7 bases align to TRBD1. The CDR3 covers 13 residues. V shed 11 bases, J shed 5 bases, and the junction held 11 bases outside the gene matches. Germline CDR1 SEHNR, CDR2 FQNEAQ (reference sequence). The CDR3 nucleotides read TGTGCCGGCGACAGGGTTACGTTTGAGACCCAGTACTTC. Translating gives CAGDRVTFETQYF.

CDR3 sequence reads: CASSRPPSTEAFF. In DNA form, the CDR3 reads TGCGCCAGCAGCCGGCCGCCGAGCACTGAAGCTTTCTTT. This sequence joins TRBV5-1 and TRBJ1-1, with no clear D. The V gene lost 4 bases and the J gene lost 4 bases, with 11 bases spanning the gap. CDR3 length: 13 residues. Per germline, CDR1 SGHRS and CDR2 YFSETQ.

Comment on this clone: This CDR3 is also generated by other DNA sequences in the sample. CDR3 in DNA: TGTGCCACCAGCAGAGGCGGGAATCAGCCCCAGCATTTT. This translates into CATSRGGNQPQHF. The J gene is TRBJ1-5, the V gene TRBV15, with unresolved D. V lost 1 base to trimming and J lost 4 bases, with 5 bases between them. The germline CDR1 and CDR2 sequences are LNHNV and YYDKDF (reference sequence). The CDR3 is made up of 13 amino acids.

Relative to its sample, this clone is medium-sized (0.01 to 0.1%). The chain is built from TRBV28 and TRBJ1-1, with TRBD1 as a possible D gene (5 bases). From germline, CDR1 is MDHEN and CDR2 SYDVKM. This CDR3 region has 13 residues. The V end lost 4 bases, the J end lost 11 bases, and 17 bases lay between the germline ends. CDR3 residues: CASSSARRGRAFF. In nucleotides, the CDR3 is TGTGCCAGCAGTTCCGCCCGCCGGGGACGGGCTTTCTTT.

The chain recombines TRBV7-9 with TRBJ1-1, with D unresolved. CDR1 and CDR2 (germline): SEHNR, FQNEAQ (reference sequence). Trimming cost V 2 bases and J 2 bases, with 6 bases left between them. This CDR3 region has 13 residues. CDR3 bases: TGTGCCAGCAGCTTAATGGGAAACACTGAAGCTTTCTTT. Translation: CASSLMGNTEAFF.

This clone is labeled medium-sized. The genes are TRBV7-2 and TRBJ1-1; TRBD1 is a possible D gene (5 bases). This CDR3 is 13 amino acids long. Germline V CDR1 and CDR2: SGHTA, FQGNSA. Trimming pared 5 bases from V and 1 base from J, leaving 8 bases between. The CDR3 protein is CASSAGTNTEAFF. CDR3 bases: TGTGCCAGCAGCGCCGGGACGAACACTGAAGCTTTCTTT. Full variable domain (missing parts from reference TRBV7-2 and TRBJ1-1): GAGVSQSPSNKVTEKGKDVELRCDPISGHTALYWYRQSLGQGLEFLIYFQGNSAPDKSGLPSDRFSAERTGGSVSTLTIQRTQQEDSAVYLCASSAGTNTEAFFGQGTRLTVV.

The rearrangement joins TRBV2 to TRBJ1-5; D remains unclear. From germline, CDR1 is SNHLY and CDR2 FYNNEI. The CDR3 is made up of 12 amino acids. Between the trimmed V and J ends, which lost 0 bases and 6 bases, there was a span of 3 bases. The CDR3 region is CASSEAGQPQHF. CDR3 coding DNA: TGTGCCAGCAGTGAAGCGGGTCAGCCCCAGCATTTT.